This T cell receptor beta chain stems from a study of shared clonotypes between healthy human individuals. Broader study findings: Sampling involved blood alone; tissue repertoires likely differ.

The ends lost 6 bases at V and 4 bases at J; junction bases unmatched: 4. The CDR3 length is 13 residues. Germline lookup yields CDR1 SNHLY and CDR2 FYNNEI. In regard to this clone: The antigen remains unidentified.

Genomic DNA (from each subset) was split evenly across several immunoSEQ plates. TCRdb's copy holds only in-frame clones and misses some; the assay was immunoSEQ multiplex PCR. The sample holds some 2,000,000 clones, approximately 96% seen once. The clonotype originates from a man younger than 30 in good health. Sequenced input: naive CD4+ T cells sorted from blood. The subset: CD45RA+ positively selected. The chain recombines TRBV2 with TRBJ1-2; 8 positions agree with TRBD1. The CDR3 protein is CASRDDRGYGYTF. The CDR3 DNA follows: TGTGCCAGCAGAGATGACAGGGGCTATGGCTACACCTTC.